The 2 T cell receptor beta chains reported below all come from one sample, sequenced in a study of blood T cell repertoires in COVID-19. TCRdb keeps only in-frame clones here, not all; method: immunoSEQ multiplex PCR. The sample lists over 200,000 clones, about 87% occurring once. Sequencing was performed on peripheral blood. Receptor source: a woman between 50 and 59 years old with acute or convalescent COVID-19.

The chain links TRBV4-1 to TRBJ2-7; 9 positions agree with TRBD1. V trimming: 7 bases; J trimming: 4 bases; junction bases outside the gene matches: 14. The CDR3 consists of 16 residues. Germline V gene data show CDR1 as MGHRA and CDR2 as YSYEKL. Here the CDR3 DNA reads TGCGCCAGCACCCCTGGGGCCGGACAGGGGATTTACGAGCAGTACTTC. As protein: CASTPGAGQGIYEQYF.

This clone is a singleton in its sample. The CDR3 DNA sequence: TGCGCCAGCAGCACCGGACAGGGGGATTCACCCCTCCACTTT. Translated, it gives CASSTGQGDSPLHF. The chain uses TRBV5-1 and TRBJ1-6; 10 nucleotides line up with TRBD1. Germline lookup yields CDR1 SGHRS and CDR2 YFSETQ. The ends lost 4 bases at V and 8 bases at J; junction bases unmatched: 3. This CDR3 has 14 amino acids.